This T cell receptor beta chain stems from a study of cytomegalovirus exposure and HLA in healthy donors. The PCR ran on 60 Vbeta and 13 Jbeta primers. TCRdb's copy holds only in-frame clones and misses some; the assay was immunoSEQ multiplex PCR. The repertoire holds some 150,000 clones, with around 75% as singletons. Study-wide findings and caveats: What a later analysis reportedly showed was that an Asian-associated ancestry cluster had fewer N-insertions than the approximately 670-donor mean.

This clone has a single count. Its antigen is unidentified. V shed 8 bases, J shed 2 bases, and the junction held 6 bases outside the gene matches. This CDR3 has 13 amino acids. Germline loops: CDR1 MNHNS, CDR2 SASEGT. The clonotype was recovered from a woman aged 25 to 39 in good health and CMV-seronegative. Sequencing input: PBMCs. The chain couples TRBV6-1 to TRBJ2-7; TRBD1 matches at 7 bases. CDR3 residues: CASLDRATYEQYF. As DNA, the CDR3 is TGTGCCAGCCTCGACAGGGCAACCTACGAGCAGTACTTC.